This T cell receptor beta chain comes out of a study of blood T cells in healthy people across ages. Study results and limitations: Reliance upon unsorted PBMCs precluded definitive naive versus antigen-experienced comparison. Diversity estimates drawn from one million T cells were deemed underestimates.

The second PCR ran about 6 to 12 cycles with a sample-barcoded 5' primer and J-beta primers. TCRdb recomputed calls from the 5' RACE reads with MiXCR, one row per CDR3 protein. The sample has 650,000 to 1,000,000 distinct CDR3 sequences, roughly 40% seen once; the top ten hold 10% to 15%. Germline V lookup: CDR1 MGHRA, CDR2 YSYEKL. With 4 bases clipped from V and 7 bases from J, the junction kept 9 bases outside the gene matches. CDR3 size: 16 residues. Drawing of peripheral blood yielded roughly 9.8 milliliters from each donor. Isolation of PBMCs gave at least 6 million cells per sample. This clonotype came up a few times. Its antigen remains unidentified.

This receptor was obtained from a man aged 18 to 29 in good health. The chain has TRBV4-1 and TRBJ1-6; 8 bases are a match to TRBD1. Sequenced sample: blood. The chain's CDR3 is CASSPDQGARNSPLHF. As DNA, the CDR3 is TGCGCCAGCAGCCCAGACCAGGGGGCGAGGAATTCACCCCTCCACTTT.